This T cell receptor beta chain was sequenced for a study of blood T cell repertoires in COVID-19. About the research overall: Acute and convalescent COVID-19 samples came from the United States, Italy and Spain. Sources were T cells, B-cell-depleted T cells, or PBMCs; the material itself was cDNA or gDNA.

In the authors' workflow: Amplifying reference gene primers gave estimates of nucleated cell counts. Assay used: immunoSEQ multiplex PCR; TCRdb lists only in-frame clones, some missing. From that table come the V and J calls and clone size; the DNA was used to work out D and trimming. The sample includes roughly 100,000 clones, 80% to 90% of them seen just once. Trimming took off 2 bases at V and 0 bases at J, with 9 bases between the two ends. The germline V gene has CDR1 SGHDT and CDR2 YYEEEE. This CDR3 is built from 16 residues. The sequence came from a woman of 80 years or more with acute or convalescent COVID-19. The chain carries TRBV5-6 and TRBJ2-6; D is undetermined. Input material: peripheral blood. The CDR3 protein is CASSFSDTSGANVLTF. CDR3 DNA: TGTGCCAGCAGCTTTTCAGACACCTCTGGGGCCAACGTCCTGACTTTC.